Shown below are 3 T cell receptor beta chains from a single sample sequenced in a study of OX40 agonist ivuxolimab in advanced cancers. TCRdb keeps only in-frame clones here, not all; method: immunoSEQ multiplex PCR. This sample has 82,000 or so clones, with around 85% found just once. Sequences were derived from CD4+ or CD8+ T cells sorted from blood, sampled in a trial of the OX40 agonist ivuxolimab. These receptors were obtained from an adult with an advanced solid tumor such as melanoma, head and neck, liver or kidney cancer.

This clone was found once. The chain employs TRBV5-1 and TRBJ1-6; 10 nucleotides line up with TRBD1. The CDR3 covers 15 residues. The junction had 7 bases not matched to a gene; V was cut back by 4 bases and J by 9 bases. In germline, CDR1 is SGHRS, CDR2 YFSETQ. CDR3 sequence (DNA): TGCGCCAGCAGCACGACCGGGACAGGGGTTTCACCCCTCCACTTT. This translates into CASSTTGTGVSPLHF.

The V gene is TRBV28, the J gene TRBJ1-1; D remains ambiguous. V was pared by 3 bases and J by 3 bases, with 14 bases between. Per germline, CDR1 MDHEN and CDR2 SYDVKM. The CDR3 is made up of 15 amino acids. CDR3 amino acids: CASSFPPPEDTEAFF. The CDR3, as DNA: TGTGCCAGCAGTTTTCCCCCCCCGGAGGACACTGAAGCTTTCTTT.

V is TRBV2 and J is TRBJ1-3, with 7 bases fitting TRBD1. The CDR3 sequence is 13 residues long. The ends lost 5 bases at V and 3 bases at J; junction bases unmatched: 1. Germline V gene lookup returns CDR1 SNHLY and CDR2 FYNNEI. This chain's CDR3 is CASSWDSGNTIYF. The CDR3 DNA reads as TGTGCCAGCAGTTGGGACAGTGGAAACACCATATATTTT.